This T cell receptor beta chain was recorded in a study of blood T cell repertoires in COVID-19. Study information: The cDNA or gDNA used as material had been derived from T cells, B-cell-depleted T cells, or PBMCs.

V trimming: 4 bases; J trimming: 6 bases; junction bases outside the gene matches: 8. The length of the CDR3 is 14 residues. Per the germline V gene, CDR1 is LGHDT and CDR2 is YNNKEL (reference sequence). Participants came from about two dozen US areas, aged roughly 18 to 89 years. This clone was counted only a few times. The protocol was immunoSEQ multiplex PCR, while the TCRdb copy is restricted to in-frame clones and leaves out a portion. This sample has around 190,000 clones, with more than 75% found just once. The rearrangement uses TRBV3-1 (or the pseudogene TRBV3-2) and TRBJ2-7; 8 bases map to TRBD2. This TCR was sampled from a man aged 35 to 55 with acute COVID-19. The sequenced sample consisted of PBMCs or T cells enriched from blood (not recorded which). The CDR3: CASSPQAGGSEQYF. CDR3 sequence (DNA): TGTGCCAGCAGCCCCCAGGCGGGGGGCAGCGAGCAGTACTTC.